This passage covers 27 T cell receptor beta chains from one sample sequenced in a study of Graves' ophthalmopathy and Graves' hyperthyroidism. The study amplified TCR beta CDR3 regions using RNA transcripts. RT-PCR in the first round used HTBI primers; a second-round multiplex PCR followed. TCRdb itself ran the multiplex PCR reads through MiXCR, one entry per CDR3 protein. The sample holds around 1.1 million distinct CDR3 sequences, roughly two fifths seen once. The sample was peripheral blood or thyroid tissue (not recorded which). The source of these receptors is an adult man with Graves' hyperthyroidism.

This clonotype was picked up a small number of times. This chain connects TRBV11-2 to TRBJ1-5; D is undetermined. CDR3 length: 15 residues. Trimming pared 5 bases from V and 2 bases from J, leaving 13 bases between. The germline gives CDR1 SGHAT, CDR2 FQNNGV. CDR3 region: CASSPNFRGNQPQHF. The CDR3 nucleotides read TGTGCCAGCAGCCCGAACTTTCGTGGCAATCAGCCCCAGCATTTT.

The table lists this clonotype with many counts. The V call is TRBV7-6, the J call TRBJ2-7; 7 bases align to TRBD1. This CDR3 comprises 13 residues. Germline V CDR1 and CDR2: SGHVS, FNYEAQ. Trimming cost V 5 bases and J 7 bases; bases outside gene matches: 8. CDR3 nucleotide sequence: TGTGCCAGCAGCCCCGGGACAGTCGGGGAGCAGTACTTC. As protein: CASSPGTVGEQYF.

This clonotype showed up many times. The V call is TRBV20-1, the J call TRBJ2-7; tentatively, D is TRBD2 (6 bases). With 0 bases removed from V and 2 bases from J, the gap between germline ends came to 14 bases. The CDR3 contains 15 residues. Looked up from germline, CDR1 is DFQATT and CDR2 is SNEGSKA (reference sequence). CDR3 amino acids: CSARDRWRETYEQYF. DNA for the CDR3: TGCAGTGCTAGAGATCGCTGGCGGGAAACCTACGAGCAGTACTTC.

In regard to this clonotype: Being one base from a much bigger clone, this may be a read error. This rearrangement joins TRBV6-2 or TRBV6-3 to TRBJ1-5, with D unclear. The CDR3 runs to 13 residues. CDR1 is MNHEY and CDR2 is SVGEGT in the germline V gene. V lost 5 bases and J 5 bases, leaving 10 bases between the germline ends. The CDR3 nucleotides read TGTGCCAGCAGTGTGCCTGGAGATCAGCCCCAGCATTTT. It translates to CASSVPGDQPQHF.

The J gene is TRBJ2-5, the V gene TRBV19; possibly TRBD2 for D (7 bases). V was shortened by 6 bases and J by 9 bases, with 20 bases between the two germline ends. This CDR3 region has 14 residues. Germline CDR1 LNHDA, CDR2 SQIVND (reference sequence). CDR3 in amino acids: CASSHREGDQPQYF. The DNA for the CDR3 is TGTGCCAGTAGCCACAGGGAGGGGGATCAGCCCCAGTACTTC. Full variable domain (rest looked up from reference TRBV19 and TRBJ2-5): DGGITQSPKYLFRKEGQNVTLSCEQNLNHDAMYWYRQDPGQGLRLIYYSQIVNDFQKGDIAEGYSVSREKKESFPLTVTSAQKNPTAFYLCASSHREGDQPQYFGPGTRLLVL.

This clonotype was counted a few times. J is TRBJ2-6 and V is TRBV12-3 or TRBV12-4; no reliable D call. V shed 1 base and J shed 1 base, with 17 bases lying between them. The CDR3 consists of 19 residues. The chain's CDR3 is CASSLGLGIFVSGANVLTF. The CDR3 DNA follows: TGTGCCAGCAGTTTAGGGTTGGGTATTTTCGTATCTGGGGCCAACGTCCTGACTTTC.

The sample holds one count of this clonotype. Compared with germline, one end of the junction differs, possibly owing to a read error. The chain employs TRBV7-9 and TRBJ2-6; D is perhaps TRBD1 (6 bases). CDR1 is SEHNR and CDR2 is FQNEAQ in the germline V gene (reference sequence). This CDR3 is built from 12 residues. The CDR3 sequence is CASSVSGDTEAF. CDR3 sequence (DNA): TGTGCCAGCAGCGTATCAGGGGACACTGAAGCTTTC.

This clonotype came up a few times. DNA of the CDR3: TGTGCCAGCAGCGTAACAGGGTCGAAAGACTATGGCTACACCTTC. Amino acid sequence: CASSVTGSKDYGYTF. The genes are TRBV13 and TRBJ1-2; a possible D gene is TRBD1 (6 bases). The germline gives CDR1 PRHDT, CDR2 FYEKMQ (reference sequence). With 5 bases removed from V and 3 bases from J, the gap between germline ends came to 16 bases. There are 15 residues in the CDR3.

This chain joins TRBV20-1 and TRBJ1-5; 11 nucleotides match TRBD1. This CDR3 region has 15 residues. The V segment lost 5 bases and the J segment 2 bases; nucleotides outside the gene matches: 5. The germline gives CDR1 DFQATT, CDR2 SNEGSKA (reference sequence). The CDR3 is CSAPGTGGGNQPQHF. The CDR3 nucleotides read TGCAGTGCTCCCGGGACAGGGGGAGGCAATCAGCCCCAGCATTTT.

A note on this clonotype: Relative to the germline gene, one junction end is altered; a read error may explain this. The chain employs TRBV12-3 or TRBV12-4 and TRBJ2-7, with 10 bases that match TRBD2. This CDR3 is built from 11 residues. The CDR3 sequence is CASGRQYAQYF. The CDR3 nucleotides are TGTGCTAGCGGGAGGCAGTACGCGCAGTACTTC.

As to this clonotype: This may come from a read error, since a much larger clone is one base off. The CDR3 coding sequence is TGTGCCAGCAGTTACGAGTGTGGGGAGACCCAGTACTTC. Residues: CASSYECGETQYF. The rearrangement links TRBV12-3 or TRBV12-4 to TRBJ2-5; D not certain. The CDR3 loop spans 13 amino acids. Trimming shortened V by 4 bases and J by 5 bases, and 11 bases separated the two germline ends.

This chain links TRBV10-3 with TRBJ2-5; D uncertain. The CDR3 sequence is 13 residues long. Germline-derived CDR1 and CDR2 are ENHRY and SYGVKD. V was clipped by 2 bases and J by 2 bases, with 6 bases between them. The CDR3 nucleotides read TGTGCCATCAGTGAGCAGGAACAAGAGACCCAGTACTTC. It encodes CAISEQEQETQYF.

A few counts support this clonotype. The chain couples TRBV4-2 to TRBJ2-7, with a weak D call TRBD1 (7 bases). This CDR3 region has 15 residues. Germline V lookup: CDR1 LGHNA, CDR2 YNFKEQ. V lost 4 bases to trimming and J lost 3 bases, with 16 bases between them. CDR3 sequence reads: CASSRTGGGDYEQYF. As DNA, the CDR3 is TGTGCCAGCAGCCGGACAGGAGGGGGCGACTACGAGCAGTACTTC.

With regard to this clonotype: At one end, the junction sequence differs from germline, possibly due to a read error. The chain employs TRBV10-3 and TRBJ1-1, with D unresolved. The CDR3 sequence is 14 residues long. In germline, CDR1 is ENHRY, CDR2 SYGVKD. The CDR3 DNA sequence: TGTGCCATCAGTGATCCGATGGAGAACGCTGAAGCTTTCTTT. Amino acid sequence: CAISDPMENAEAFF.

This clonotype has a count of ten or more. Here the CDR3 DNA reads TGTGCCAGCAGTGAGGTCGCGGAGGATGGCTACACCTTC. Its protein product is CASSEVAEDGYTF. The chain is built from TRBV2 and TRBJ1-2; D is unclear. CDR3 length equals 13 residues. The V end lost 3 bases, the J end lost 6 bases, and 11 bases lay between the germline ends. Germline V gives CDR1 SNHLY, CDR2 FYNNEI.

This clonotype was picked up one time. J is TRBJ1-1 and V is TRBV24-1, with 9 nucleotides matching TRBD1. Germline lookup yields CDR1 KGHDR and CDR2 SFDVKD. This CDR3 is built from 15 residues. The V segment lost 7 bases and the J segment 4 bases; nucleotides outside the gene matches: 9. The CDR3 loop reads CATSYRGQGFTEAFF. The CDR3 region has the DNA TGTGCCACCAGCTACAGGGGACAGGGTTTCACTGAAGCTTTCTTT.

The sample holds a few counts of this clonotype. J is TRBJ2-5 and V is TRBV7-9, with 15 positions matching TRBD2. V dropped 5 bases and J dropped 7; count of bases not matched to a gene: 8. CDR1 and CDR2 from the germline V gene are SEHNR and FQNEAQ (reference sequence). The CDR3 contains 16 residues. In DNA form, the CDR3 reads TGTGCCAGCAGCCCACGGACTAGCGGGAGGGCCGGGACCCAGTACTTC. Protein sequence: CASSPRTSGRAGTQYF.

This clonotype was detected ten times or more. V usage is TRBV25-1 and J usage is TRBJ1-2; D not certain. V lost 2 bases and J lost 2, with 6 bases in between. The germline gives CDR1 MGHDK, CDR2 SYGVNS. The CDR3 has 13 residues. The CDR3 loop reads CASSEDANYGYTF. The DNA for the CDR3 is TGTGCCAGCAGTGAAGACGCGAACTATGGCTACACCTTC.

The chain couples TRBV5-1 to TRBJ2-7; 10 bases map to TRBD1. Germline V gene lookup returns CDR1 SGHRS and CDR2 YFSETQ. The CDR3 is made up of 15 amino acids. The V gene end was trimmed by 4 bases and the J gene end by 6 bases; junction bases not matched to a gene: 10. The CDR3 here is CASSLRDRGPLEQYF. The CDR3, as DNA: TGCGCCAGCAGCCTCCGGGACAGGGGTCCCCTCGAGCAGTACTTC.

This clonotype came up many times. This chain joins TRBV7-9 and TRBJ2-7; no clear D gene. V was clipped by 1 base and J by 2 bases, with 6 bases between them. CDR1 SEHNR and CDR2 FQNEAQ come from the germline V gene (reference sequence). The CDR3 runs to 13 residues. The CDR3 reads CASSLVGTYEQYF. For the CDR3, the DNA is TGTGCCAGCAGCTTAGTTGGGACCTACGAGCAGTACTTC.

This clonotype showed up many times. The chain is built from TRBV7-8 and TRBJ1-1; TRBD1 might be the D (5 bases). The V end lost 4 bases, the J end lost 3 bases, and 12 bases lay between the germline ends. Germline V gene data show CDR1 as SGHVS and CDR2 as FQNEAQ. The CDR3 sequence is 14 residues long. CDR3 sequence: CASSWKTGDTEAFF. CDR3 nucleotides: TGTGCCAGCAGCTGGAAAACAGGAGACACTGAAGCTTTCTTT.

This clonotype was found a few times. CDR3 sequence (DNA): TGTGCCAGCAGCTCCTACGGGGGCGCAGCAGATACGCAGTATTTT. Translating gives CASSSYGGAADTQYF. This chain joins TRBV7-9 and TRBJ2-3, with D perhaps being TRBD1 or TRBD2 (6 bases each). Per germline, CDR1 SEHNR and CDR2 FQNEAQ (reference sequence). V shed 4 bases and J shed 4 bases, with 15 bases lying between them. The CDR3 is made up of 15 amino acids.

About this clonotype: This CDR3 fails to terminate in the conserved phenylalanine or tryptophan, so it likely reflects a read error. The CDR3 loop is CASSLVDAPLGAFL. The CDR3, as DNA: TGTGCCAGCAGCCTTGTAGACGCCCCGCTGGGAGCTTTCCTT. V usage is TRBV28 and J usage is TRBJ1-1; D not certain. V was shortened by 6 bases and J by 10 bases, with 21 bases between the two germline ends. Looked up from germline, CDR1 is MDHEN and CDR2 is SYDVKM. This CDR3 region has 14 residues.

This clonotype was counted ten times or more. The genes are TRBV19 and TRBJ1-5; no definite D call. Germline CDR1 is LNHDA and CDR2 is SQIVND (reference sequence). V was shortened by 5 bases and J by 6 bases, with 11 bases between the two germline ends. The CDR3 is 13 amino acids. This chain's CDR3 is CASSPSRLQPQHF. CDR3 DNA: TGTGCCAGTAGTCCGAGCAGGCTTCAGCCCCAGCATTTT.

In its sample, this clonotype was seen a few times. The V call is TRBV10-3, the J call TRBJ2-7; D gene uncertain. V was trimmed by 6 bases and J by 3 bases, leaving 9 bases between them. CDR3 size: 12 residues. Germline loops: CDR1 ENHRY, CDR2 SYGVKD. The CDR3 DNA is TGTGCCATCAGCCCGGACGGCTACGAGCAGTACTTC. Translated, it gives CAISPDGYEQYF.

This clonotype occurred many times. V and J are TRBV5-1 and TRBJ1-6; D not resolved. The CDR3 is 15 amino acids. CDR1 SGHRS and CDR2 YFSETQ come from the germline V gene. The germline V and J ends were trimmed by 4 bases and 7 bases, with 15 bases remaining between them. The CDR3 DNA follows: TGCGCCAGCAGCCGGACGGCTAGAGAGAATTCACCCCTCCACTTT. Its translation is CASSRTARENSPLHF.

V and J are TRBV6-4 and TRBJ1-4; no clear D. This CDR3 is 13 amino acids long. V lost 5 bases to trimming and J lost 5 bases, with 9 bases between them. Germline V gene data show CDR1 as MRHNA and CDR2 as SNTAGT. CDR3 residues: CASSYALNEKLFF. For the CDR3, the DNA is TGTGCCAGCAGTTACGCCCTGAATGAAAAACTGTTTTTT.